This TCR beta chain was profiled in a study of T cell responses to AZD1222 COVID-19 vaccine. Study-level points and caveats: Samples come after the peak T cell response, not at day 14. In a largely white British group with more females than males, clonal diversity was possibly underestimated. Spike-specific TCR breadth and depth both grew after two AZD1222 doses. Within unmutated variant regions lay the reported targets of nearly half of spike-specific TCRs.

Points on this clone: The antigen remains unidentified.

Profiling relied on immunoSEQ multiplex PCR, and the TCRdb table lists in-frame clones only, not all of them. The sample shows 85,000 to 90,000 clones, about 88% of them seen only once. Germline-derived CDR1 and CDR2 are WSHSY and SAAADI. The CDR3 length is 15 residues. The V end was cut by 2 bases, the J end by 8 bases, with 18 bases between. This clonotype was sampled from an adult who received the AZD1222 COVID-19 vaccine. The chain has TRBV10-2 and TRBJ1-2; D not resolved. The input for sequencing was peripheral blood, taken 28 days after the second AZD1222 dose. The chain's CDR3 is CASSEDERLLGGYTF. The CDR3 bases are TGCGCCAGCAGTGAGGATGAGCGACTCCTGGGCGGCTACACCTTC.